The 22 T cell receptor beta chains in this list originate from one sample, sequenced in a study of cytomegalovirus exposure and HLA in healthy donors. The PCR ran on 60 Vbeta and 13 Jbeta primers. Here immunoSEQ multiplex PCR was the method, and the copy in TCRdb shows in-frame clones only, minus some. Of 150,000 to 200,000 clones in the sample, more than 70% were seen once. The sample consisted of PBMCs. The receptors were gathered from a middle-aged woman in good health and CMV-seronegative.

The rearrangement uses TRBV11-3 and TRBJ2-5; 8 bases are shared with TRBD2. Germline loops: CDR1 SGHNT, CDR2 YENEEA. This CDR3 is 16 amino acids long. The J segment lost 2 bases and the V segment lost 5 bases, leaving 10 bases of the junction unmatched. The CDR3 sequence: CASSVGAGGSQETQYF. CDR3 DNA sequence: TGTGCCAGCAGCGTCGGGGCGGGAGGAAGTCAAGAGACCCAGTACTTC.

As regards this clone: Compared with germline, one end of the junction differs, possibly owing to a read error. V gene TRBV7-9 combines with J gene TRBJ1-2; D perhaps matches TRBD1 (6 bases). This CDR3 is 16 amino acids long. Germline CDR1 reads SEHNR; CDR2 reads FQNEAQ (reference sequence). The CDR3 region is CSSSPYFKVEGDGYTF. As DNA, the CDR3 is TGTTCCAGCAGCCCCTATTTCAAAGTCGAGGGGGATGGCTACACCTTC.

The CDR3 region has the DNA TGCGCCACCGCGTTTGAGACAGGGTACACCGGGGAGCTGTTTTTT. Translation: CATAFETGYTGELFF. J is TRBJ2-2 and V is TRBV5-1; 7 bases align to TRBD1. The CDR3 runs to 15 residues. The V gene's germline CDR1 is SGHRS and CDR2 YFSETQ. J lost 3 bases, V lost 9 bases, and 11 bases had no gene match.

This clone was found once. The chain employs TRBV6-5 and TRBJ2-3; a weak D match, TRBD1 (5 bases). Per germline, CDR1 MNHEY and CDR2 SVGAGI. Trimming removed 2 bases at V and 4 bases at J, with 7 bases between. The CDR3 covers 13 residues. The CDR3 spells CASSYRQSDTQYF. The CDR3 DNA sequence: TGTGCCAGCAGTTACCGACAGTCAGATACGCAGTATTTT.

The chain carries TRBV21-1 and TRBJ2-4; the table's TRBD2 call for D was not verified on the DNA. TRBV21-1 is a pseudogene. This CDR3 has 14 amino acids. CDR3 bases: TGTGCACCAGCAGGGGTCAGCGGGAGGCTCATTCAGTACTTC. Translation gives CAPAGVSGRLIQYF.

This sequence joins TRBV18 and TRBJ1-1, with 8 nucleotides matching TRBD1. Germline loops: CDR1 KGHSH, CDR2 LQKENI. With 6 bases clipped from V and 3 bases from J, the junction kept 3 bases outside the gene matches. The length of the CDR3 is 13 residues. For the CDR3, the DNA is TGTGCCAGCTCCCAGGGGGCCGACACTGAAGCTTTCTTT. Amino acid sequence: CASSQGADTEAFF.

The genes are TRBV18 and TRBJ2-3; D is possibly TRBD1 (6 bases). V lost 1 base and J lost 4, with 15 bases in between. This CDR3 is 16 amino acids long. Germline loops: CDR1 KGHSH, CDR2 LQKENI. CDR3 nucleotide sequence: TGTGCCAGCTCACCACGGTGGGGACAATTGGCAGATACGCAGTATTTT. Amino acid sequence: CASSPRWGQLADTQYF.

The chain couples TRBV27 to TRBJ2-1, with D tentatively TRBD2 (5 bases). The CDR3 has 16 residues. The germline V and J ends were trimmed by 6 bases and 7 bases, with 22 bases remaining between them. Germline-derived CDR1 and CDR2 are MNHEY and SMNVEV (reference sequence). CDR3 sequence: CASSPAYGIPANEQFF. The DNA of the CDR3 is TGTGCCAGCAGCCCCGCGTACGGGATTCCCGCGAATGAGCAGTTCTTC.

This sequence joins TRBV11-3 and TRBJ2-5; D gene ambiguous. Germline V lookup: CDR1 SGHNT, CDR2 YENEEA. V lost 1 base and J lost 5, with 11 bases in between. This CDR3 contains 14 residues. The DNA of the CDR3 is TGTGCCAGCAGCTTAGTCCGGGTGGCGGAGACCCAGTACTTC. Its protein is CASSLVRVAETQYF.

This sequence joins TRBV7-2 and TRBJ1-5; no clear D gene. Trimming left V 2 bases short and J 5 bases short, with 4 bases between. Germline values: CDR1 SGHTA, CDR2 FQGNSA. The CDR3 is made up of 12 amino acids. The DNA for the CDR3 is TGTGCCAGCAGCTTAAGAGATCAGCCCCAGCATTTT. Translating gives CASSLRDQPQHF.

J is TRBJ2-2 and V is TRBV10-3; tentative D call: TRBD1 (6 bases). The germline V gene encodes CDR1 ENHRY and CDR2 SYGVKD. The CDR3 covers 16 residues. V was clipped by 2 bases and J by 3 bases, with 13 bases between them. This CDR3 reads CAISEGGRGDTGELFF. In DNA, the CDR3 is TGTGCCATCAGTGAGGGAGGCAGGGGAGACACCGGGGAGCTGTTTTTT.

Here the CDR3 DNA reads TGTGCCAGCAGCTTTTGGCCGGGACAGCGCTCCTTTGTTGGCTATGGCTACACCTTC. This sequence encodes CASSFWPGQRSFVGYGYTF. The chain uses TRBV11-2 and TRBJ1-2, with 7 positions matching TRBD1. V lost 3 bases, J lost 4 bases, and 20 bases stayed unmatched. The germline V gene has CDR1 SGHAT and CDR2 FQNNGV. The CDR3 runs 19 residues.

The chain links TRBV5-6 to TRBJ2-2, with TRBD2 identical over 8 bases. With 2 bases clipped from V and 0 bases from J, the junction kept 9 bases outside the gene matches. Germline V gives CDR1 SGHDT, CDR2 YYEEEE. This CDR3 is built from 18 residues. CDR3 bases: TGTGCCAGCAGCTTACGCCGCGGACTAGCCTCGAACACCGGGGAGCTGTTTTTT. It translates to CASSLRRGLASNTGELFF.

The V call is TRBV5-1, the J call TRBJ2-2, with 7 bases lining up with TRBD2. CDR3 length equals 15 residues. V lost 4 bases, J lost 5 bases, and 8 bases stayed unmatched. Germline V CDR1 and CDR2: SGHRS, YFSETQ. CDR3: CASSPREGTTGELFF. DNA for the CDR3: TGCGCCAGCAGCCCTAGGGAGGGGACGACCGGGGAGCTGTTTTTT.

The CDR3 loop reads CAWSPGRDHYEQYF. CDR3 nucleotide sequence: TGTGCCTGGAGCCCTGGGAGGGATCACTACGAGCAGTACTTC. The V and J genes are TRBV30 and TRBJ2-7; 7 positions agree with TRBD2. The germline V gene encodes CDR1 GTSNPN and CDR2 SVGIG (reference sequence). Trimming removed 3 bases from V and 3 bases from J; junction bases left unmatched: 8. The CDR3 has 14 amino acids.

The chain uses TRBV5-4 and TRBJ2-7; tentatively, D is TRBD1 (6 bases). V lost 4 bases to trimming and J lost 6 bases, with 14 bases between them. The CDR3 has 13 amino acids. Germline assignment: CDR1 SGHNT and CDR2 YYREEE (reference sequence). CDR3 nucleotides: TGTGCCAGCAGCACGCAACAGGGACGCGAGCAGTACGTC. It specifies CASSTQQGREQYV.

The chain combines TRBV7-2 with TRBJ2-3, with 12 bases aligning to TRBD2. The CDR3 runs 17 residues. Germline trimming cut 5 bases from V and 1 base from J; bases unmatched to any gene: 7. The germline CDR1 and CDR2 sequences are SGHTA and FQGNSA. The CDR3 nucleotides read TGTGCCAGCAGCCACCGACTAGCGGGAGTACGCACAGATACGCAGTATTTT. Its translation: CASSHRLAGVRTDTQYF.

The CDR3 DNA follows: TGTGCCAGCAGTTTATCAGGACTAGCGGGCTACGAGCAGTACGTC. Amino acids: CASSLSGLAGYEQYV. The rearrangement uses TRBV27 and TRBJ2-7; TRBD2 agrees at 11 bases. The CDR3 length is 15 residues. Germline loops: CDR1 MNHEY, CDR2 SMNVEV (reference sequence). The V segment lost 0 bases and the J segment 3 bases; nucleotides outside the gene matches: 1.

The rearrangement joins TRBV5-1 to TRBJ1-3, with D possibly TRBD1 on 6 matching bases. From germline, CDR1 is SGHRS and CDR2 YFSETQ. V was clipped by 3 bases and J by 4 bases, with 17 bases between them. The CDR3 covers 16 residues. CDR3 sequence: CASSWDQGPLGNTIYF. In DNA form, the CDR3 reads TGCGCCAGCAGCTGGGACCAGGGGCCCCTAGGAAACACCATATATTTT.

The rearrangement joins TRBV27 to TRBJ2-7; D may be TRBD2 (7 bases). This CDR3 is built from 15 residues. V lost 6 bases and J lost 7, with 22 bases in between. CDR1 is MNHEY, CDR2 SMNVEV, per germline (reference sequence). DNA for the CDR3: TGTGCCAGCAGCCTCATGGCGGGGGCCTGGAGGGAGCAGTACTTC. The encoded protein is CASSLMAGAWREQYF.

The V call is TRBV7-2, the J call TRBJ2-1; 8 bases agree with TRBD1. This CDR3 has 15 residues. J gave up 3 bases and V 5 bases, and 6 bases lay outside the gene matches. CDR1 and CDR2 (germline): SGHTA, FQGNSA. The CDR3 region is CASSADRGLYNEQFF. In DNA form, the CDR3 reads TGTGCCAGCAGCGCAGACAGGGGACTCTACAATGAGCAGTTCTTC.

This clone was counted a few times. The chain joins TRBV9 to TRBJ1-3; D gene ambiguous. Between the trimmed V and J ends, which lost 0 bases and 0 bases, there was a span of 10 bases. The CDR3 is made up of 16 amino acids. Germline V gene data show CDR1 as SGDLS and CDR2 as YYNGEE. CDR3 sequence reads: CASSVARGFSGNTIYF. CDR3 DNA sequence: TGTGCCAGCAGCGTAGCGCGGGGATTCTCTGGAAACACCATATATTTT.